These T cell receptor beta chains were read from a single sample in a study of blood T cell repertoires in COVID-19. Clones were read by immunoSEQ multiplex PCR, and TCRdb kept only the in-frame ones, dropping some. Of 200,000 or so clones in the sample, 60% to 80% are singletons; the top ten hold approximately 15%. Sample: peripheral blood. Source of these receptors: a man in his 60s with active or convalescent COVID-19. Each CDR3 is given with its conserved first and last residue. The D gene is left open where the match is weak.

CDR3nt	CDR3aa	j_gene	v_gene	d_gene
TGTGCCACAGCGGGACAGGGGGGGGACTACGAGCAGTACTTC	CATAGQGGDYEQYF	TRBJ2-7	TRBV10-3	TRBD1
TGTGCTAGTGGCGCCGGGACAGGGGTGTACTATGGCTACACCTTC	CASGAGTGVYYGYTF	TRBJ1-2	TRBV12-5	TRBD1
TGTGCCAGCAATCGGGGAGGGAGGGATACGCAGTATTTT	CASNRGGRDTQYF	TRBJ2-3	TRBV7-9	TRBD2
TGTGCCACCCTTAGGAGGGGCAGACCGAGCCCCCATGAGCAGTTCTTC	CATLRRGRPSPHEQFF	TRBJ2-1	TRBV15	-
TGTGCCAGCAGCAAGATGAGGGGGCTAGGAACAGATACGCAGTATTTT	CASSKMRGLGTDTQYF	TRBJ2-3	TRBV11-3	TRBD1
TGTGCCAGCAGTGACTCCCAAAACAGGACGCAGGACCAAGAGACCCAGTACTTC	CASSDSQNRTQDQETQYF	TRBJ2-5	TRBV6-4	-
TGTGCCAGCAGCTTGGGTATGACGGGAGCCCCAGATACGCAGTATTTT	CASSLGMTGAPDTQYF	TRBJ2-3	TRBV5-4	-
TGTGCCAGCTCACCCATCCAAGGGACAGGGAACGAGCAGTACTTC	CASSPIQGTGNEQYF	TRBJ2-7	TRBV18	TRBD1
TGTGCCAGCAGCCAAGATGGGCAGGTGGATGAGCAGTTCTTC	CASSQDGQVDEQFF	TRBJ2-1	TRBV4-2	-
TGTGCCAGTAGTCGTCCCGGGGAATATGAAAAACTGTTTTTT	CASSRPGEYEKLFF	TRBJ1-4	TRBV19	-
TGTGCCAGCACCCGAGTTGCGGGTAATCAAGAGACCCAGTACTTC	CASTRVAGNQETQYF	TRBJ2-5	TRBV27	-
TGCGCCAGCAGCTTGGAGGCTAGCGCGGGTGAGCAGTTCTTC	CASSLEASAGEQFF	TRBJ2-1	TRBV5-1	-
TGTGCCAGCAGTTTACCAGGGGTGCAGCCCCAGCATTTT	CASSLPGVQPQHF	TRBJ1-5	TRBV28	-
TGTGCCACTCACGATTCGACACACAACTATGGCTACACCTTC	CATHDSTHNYGYTF	TRBJ1-2	TRBV6-5	-
TGTGCCAGTAGTATCATCAGGGGCCAGACCCAGTACTTC	CASSIIRGQTQYF	TRBJ2-5	TRBV19	-
TGTGCCAGTAGTTTCGACAGGGGGCAAAACGGCTACACCTTC	CASSFDRGQNGYTF	TRBJ1-2	TRBV19	TRBD1
TGTGCCAGCAGCTTAGCCTGGGACAGGGCATTGGAACAGTACTTC	CASSLAWDRALEQYF	TRBJ2-7	TRBV7-9	TRBD1